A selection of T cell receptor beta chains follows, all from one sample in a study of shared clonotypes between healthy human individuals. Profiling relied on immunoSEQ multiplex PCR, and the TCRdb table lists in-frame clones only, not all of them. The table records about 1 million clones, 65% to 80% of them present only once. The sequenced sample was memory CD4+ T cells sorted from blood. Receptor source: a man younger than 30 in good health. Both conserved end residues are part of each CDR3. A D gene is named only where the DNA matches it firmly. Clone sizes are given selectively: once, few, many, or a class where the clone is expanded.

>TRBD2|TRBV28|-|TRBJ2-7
CASSLRTSGGYEQYF
TGTGCCAGCAGTCTACGGACTAGCGGGGGGTACGAGCAGTACTTC
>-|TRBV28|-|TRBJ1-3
CASSYPGRQDGNTIYF
TGTGCCAGCAGTTACCCCGGCAGACAAGATGGAAACACCATATATTTT
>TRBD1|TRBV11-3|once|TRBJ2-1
CASSPDRGSNEQFF
TGTGCCAGCAGCCCGGACAGGGGGAGCAATGAGCAGTTCTTC
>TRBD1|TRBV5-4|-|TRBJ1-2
CASSTGQGTGYTF
TGTGCCAGCAGCACTGGACAGGGGACTGGCTACACCTTC
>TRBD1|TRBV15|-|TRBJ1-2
CATSRDRGTGLGYTF
TGTGCCACCAGCAGAGATCGCGGGACAGGGCTCGGCTACACCTTC
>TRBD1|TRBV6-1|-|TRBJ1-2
CASSEAGQGATYGYTF
TGTGCCAGCAGTGAAGCAGGACAGGGGGCCACCTATGGCTACACCTTC
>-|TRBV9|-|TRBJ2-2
CASSDPLAIGELFF
TGTGCCAGCAGCGACCCGCTAGCGATCGGGGAGCTGTTTTTT
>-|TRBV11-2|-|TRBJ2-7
CASSKGLSYEQYF
TGTGCCAGCAGCAAAGGACTTTCCTACGAGCAGTACTTC
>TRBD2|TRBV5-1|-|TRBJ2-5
CASSLATGGETQYF
TGCGCCAGCAGCTTGGCGACGGGAGGCGAGACCCAGTACTTC
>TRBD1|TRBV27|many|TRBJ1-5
CASSSQGRQPQHF
TGTGCCAGCAGTTCACAGGGGAGGCAGCCCCAGCATTTT
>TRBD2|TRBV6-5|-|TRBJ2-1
CASSYSFSGTYNEQFF
TGTGCCAGCAGTTACTCGTTTAGCGGGACCTACAATGAGCAGTTCTTC
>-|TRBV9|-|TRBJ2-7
CASSRTEYEQYF
TGTGCCAGCAGTCGGACGGAGTACGAGCAGTACTTC
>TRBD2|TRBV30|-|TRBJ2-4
CAWSERLAGSLNIQYF
TGTGCCTGGAGTGAGAGACTAGCGGGATCGCTAAACATTCAGTACTTC
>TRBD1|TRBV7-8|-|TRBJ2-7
CASSLTQGIYEQYF
TGTGCCAGCAGCTTAACACAGGGGATCTACGAGCAGTACTTC
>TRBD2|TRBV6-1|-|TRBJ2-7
CASSLRDYAEQYF
TGTGCCAGCAGCCTAAGGGACTACGCCGAGCAGTACTTC
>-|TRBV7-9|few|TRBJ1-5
CASSLSGGAHQPQHF
TGTGCCAGCAGCTTATCTGGGGGGGCCCATCAGCCCCAGCATTTT
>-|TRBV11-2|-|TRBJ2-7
CASSPGGHSYEQYF
TGTGCCAGCAGCCCCGGGGGGCACTCCTACGAGCAGTACTTC
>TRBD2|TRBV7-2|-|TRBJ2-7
CASSFGGRAYEQYF
TGTGCCAGCAGCTTTGGCGGGAGGGCCTACGAGCAGTACTTC
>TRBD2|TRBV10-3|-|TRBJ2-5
CAISETSGGAGWETQYF
TGTGCCATCAGTGAGACTAGCGGGGGGGCCGGATGGGAGACCCAGTACTTC
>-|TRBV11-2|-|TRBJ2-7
CASSLVSRLGEQYF
TGTGCCAGCAGCTTAGTTTCCCGATTGGGCGAGCAGTACTTC
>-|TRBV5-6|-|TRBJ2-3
CASSLALDGAGQYF
TGTGCCAGCAGCTTAGCCCTTGACGGGGCTGGGCAGTATTTT
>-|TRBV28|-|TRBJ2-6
CASRRQHSGANVLTF
TGTGCCAGCCGCAGACAGCACTCTGGGGCCAACGTCCTGACTTTC
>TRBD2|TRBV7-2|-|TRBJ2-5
CASSLSAGAWETQYF
TGTGCCAGCAGCTTATCAGCGGGAGCGTGGGAGACCCAGTACTTC
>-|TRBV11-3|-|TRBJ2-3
CASSLGGGRTDTQYF
TGTGCCAGCAGCTTAGGAGGGGGGAGAACAGATACGCAGTATTTT
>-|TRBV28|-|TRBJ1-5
CASTYSGPGNQPQHF
TGTGCCAGCACTTACTCGGGGCCGGGCAATCAGCCCCAGCATTTT
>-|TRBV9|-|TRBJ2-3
CASSPTTRTDTQYF
TGTGCCAGCAGCCCTACGACTAGAACAGATACGCAGTATTTT
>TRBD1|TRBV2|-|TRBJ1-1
CASREPRQGVVTEAFF
TGTGCCAGCAGGGAACCGAGACAGGGCGTCGTGACTGAAGCTTTCTTT
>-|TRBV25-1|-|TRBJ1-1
CASSELEMNTEAFF
TGTGCCAGCAGTGAATTGGAGATGAACACTGAAGCTTTCTTT
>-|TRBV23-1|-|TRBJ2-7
CASSQSIQGLFLTYEQYF
TGCGCCAGCAGTCAATCCATACAGGGCCTTTTCCTTACCTACGAGCAGTACTTC
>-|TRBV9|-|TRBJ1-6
CASSVGYRVNSPLHF
TGTGCCAGCAGCGTGGGGTACAGGGTTAATTCACCCCTCCACTTT
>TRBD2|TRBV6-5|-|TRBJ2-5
CASSPTGGGAETQYF
TGTGCCAGCAGCCCAACAGGCGGGGGGGCGGAGACCCAGTACTTC
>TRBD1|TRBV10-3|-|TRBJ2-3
CATQQGTDTQYF
TGTGCCACCCAACAGGGGACGGATACGCAGTATTTT
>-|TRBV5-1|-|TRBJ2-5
CASSSGRQSQETQYF
TGCGCCAGCAGCTCGGGACGACAGTCTCAAGAGACCCAGTACTTC
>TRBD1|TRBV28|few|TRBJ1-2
CASSLGTVPRGGYTF
TGTGCCAGCAGTCTCGGGACAGTCCCCCGGGGTGGCTACACCTTC
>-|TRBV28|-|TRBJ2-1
CAAKTGDEQFF
TGTGCAGCAAAAACGGGGGATGAGCAGTTCTTC
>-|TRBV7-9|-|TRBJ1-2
CASSGSNYGYTF
TGTGCCAGCAGCGGAAGTAACTATGGCTACACCTTC
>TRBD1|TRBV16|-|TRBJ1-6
CASRFGTGYNSPLHF
TGTGCCAGCAGATTCGGGACAGGGTATAATTCACCCCTCCACTTT
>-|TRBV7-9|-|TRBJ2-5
CASSPDAGSNRVQYF
TGTGCCAGCAGCCCAGACGCTGGCAGTAACAGAGTCCAGTACTTC
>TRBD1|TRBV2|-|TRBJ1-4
CASGPGQGPEKLFF
TGTGCCAGCGGACCGGGACAGGGACCCGAAAAACTGTTTTTT
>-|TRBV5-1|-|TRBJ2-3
CASSLVLSDTQYF
TGCGCCAGCAGCTTGGTTCTCTCAGATACGCAGTATTTT
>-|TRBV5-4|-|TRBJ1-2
CASSTDSLYGYTF
TGTGCCAGCAGCACCGACAGTCTTTATGGCTACACCTTC
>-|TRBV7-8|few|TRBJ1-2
CASSPRQVANYGYTF
TGTGCCAGCAGCCCAAGACAGGTAGCTAACTATGGCTACACCTTC
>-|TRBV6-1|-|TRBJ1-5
CASSEGDSDQPQHF
TGTGCCAGCAGTGAAGGGGATAGCGATCAGCCCCAGCATTTT
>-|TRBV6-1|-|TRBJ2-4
CATRPGVAKNIQYF
TGTGCCACCCGGCCGGGCGTAGCCAAAAACATTCAGTACTTC
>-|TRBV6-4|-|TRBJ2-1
CASSPTAGLSYNEQFF
TGTGCCAGCAGCCCCACGGCGGGACTTTCCTACAATGAGCAGTTCTTC
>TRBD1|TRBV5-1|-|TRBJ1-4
CASSGGQGTNEKLFF
TGCGCCAGCAGCGGCGGACAGGGGACTAATGAAAAACTGTTTTTT
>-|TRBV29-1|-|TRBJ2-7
CSVEIGEREQYF
TGCAGCGTTGAGATCGGAGAGCGCGAGCAGTACTTC
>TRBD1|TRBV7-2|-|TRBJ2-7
CASSFAGAGGPYEQYF
TGTGCCAGCAGCTTTGCCGGGGCAGGGGGACCCTACGAGCAGTACTTC
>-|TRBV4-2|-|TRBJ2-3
CASSLGGSSTDTQYF
TGTGCCAGCAGCCTTGGGGGTTCTAGCACAGATACGCAGTATTTT
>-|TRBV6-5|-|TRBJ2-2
CASSYWAANTGELFF
TGTGCCAGCAGTTATTGGGCCGCGAACACCGGGGAGCTGTTTTTT
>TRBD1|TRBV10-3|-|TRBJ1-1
CAISESQGGAEAFF
TGTGCCATCAGTGAGTCACAGGGGGGAGCTGAAGCTTTCTTT
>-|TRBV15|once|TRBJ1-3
CATSRAPAVGTGNTIYF
TGTGCCACCAGCAGAGCTCCTGCGGTGGGAACTGGAAACACCATATATTTT